The 18 T cell receptor beta chains given below trace back to one sample, sequenced in a study of blood T cell repertoires in COVID-19. The protocol was immunoSEQ multiplex PCR, while the TCRdb copy is restricted to in-frame clones and leaves out a portion. The data hold around 170,000 clones, with around 86% observed a single time. The specimen sequenced was peripheral blood. These receptors were taken from a woman in her 40s with acute or convalescent COVID-19.

The J gene is TRBJ1-5, the V gene TRBV11-2, with TRBD1 matching over 11 bases. The trim removed 5 bases at V and 5 bases at J, leaving 8 bases unmatched. The CDR3 length is 16 residues. Germline V lookup: CDR1 SGHAT, CDR2 FQNNGV. Written as DNA, the CDR3 is TGTGCCAGCAGCCCAGACGGGACAGGGGGGTATCAGCCCCAGCATTTT. Translation: CASSPDGTGGYQPQHF. Combining the CDR3 with reference TRBV11-2 and TRBJ1-5 gives the whole variable domain EAGVAQSPRYKIIEKRQSVAFWCNPISGHATLYWYQQILGQGPKLLIQFQNNGVVDDSQLPKDRFSAERLKGVDSTLKIQPAKLEDSAVYLCASSPDGTGGYQPQHFGDGTRLSIL.

The V call is TRBV2, the J call TRBJ1-2; weak D call: TRBD1 (6 bases). The CDR3 runs to 14 residues. Between the trimmed V and J ends, which lost 1 base and 7 bases, there was a span of 13 bases. The germline gives CDR1 SNHLY, CDR2 FYNNEI. As DNA, the CDR3 is TGTGCCAGCAGTGAAGGGCGGGGGCCAGGTGGCTACACCTTC. Translated, it gives CASSEGRGPGGYTF.

CDR3 loop: CASTPDRGTDTQYF. In DNA, the CDR3 is TGTGCCAGCACCCCGGACAGGGGCACAGATACGCAGTATTTT. The V call is TRBV2, the J call TRBJ2-3; 8 nucleotides align to TRBD1. The germline CDR1 and CDR2 sequences are SNHLY and FYNNEI. V trimming: 7 bases; J trimming: 1 base; junction bases outside the gene matches: 4. The CDR3 runs to 14 residues.

This sequence joins TRBV15 and TRBJ1-5; D may be TRBD1 (6 bases). This CDR3 has 15 amino acids. V gave up 3 bases and J gave up 4 bases, with 13 bases separating them. Looked up from germline, CDR1 is LNHNV and CDR2 is YYDKDF (reference sequence). The CDR3 loop is CATSRGWTDNQPQHF. In DNA form, the CDR3 reads TGTGCCACCAGCAGGGGCTGGACAGATAATCAGCCCCAGCATTTT.

The chain has TRBV18 and TRBJ1-4; unclear D gene. V lost 0 bases to trimming and J lost 0 bases, with 8 bases between them. CDR1 is KGHSH and CDR2 is LQKENI in the germline V gene. CDR3 length: 16 residues. The CDR3 sequence: CASSPPRRSTNEKLFF. The CDR3 DNA reads TGTGCCAGCTCACCACCAAGGAGGTCAACTAATGAAAAACTGTTTTTT.

This chain connects TRBV7-9 to TRBJ1-2; TRBD1 aligns across 11 bases. Germline values: CDR1 SEHNR, CDR2 FQNEAQ (reference sequence). The CDR3 consists of 15 residues. Germline trimming cut 5 bases from V and 1 base from J; bases unmatched to any gene: 3. The CDR3 DNA is TGTGCCAGCAGCCCCGGGACAGGGGGTAACTATGGCTACACCTTC. Translated: CASSPGTGGNYGYTF.

This clone has a handful of counts. J is TRBJ2-7 and V is TRBV5-1; D might be TRBD1 (7 bases). With 1 base removed from V and 1 base from J, the gap between germline ends came to 15 bases. This CDR3 comprises 16 residues. The germline V gene encodes CDR1 SGHRS and CDR2 YFSETQ. CDR3 in amino acids: CASSLFGPGGSYEQYF. The CDR3 region has the DNA TGCGCCAGCAGCTTGTTCGGCCCAGGGGGGTCCTACGAGCAGTACTTC.

The V gene is TRBV10-3, the J gene TRBJ1-2; D ambiguous. Germline V lookup: CDR1 ENHRY, CDR2 SYGVKD. The CDR3 totals 13 residues. Trimming removed 2 bases from V and 5 bases from J, with 9 bases in between. CDR3 DNA sequence: TGTGCCATCAGTGAGCTTGGACTGTATGGCTACACCTTC. It codes for CAISELGLYGYTF.

This chain links TRBV2 with TRBJ1-1; D remains ambiguous. CDR1 is SNHLY, CDR2 FYNNEI, per germline. The CDR3 runs to 13 residues. Trimming took off 2 bases at V and 1 base at J, with 5 bases between the two ends. The CDR3 protein is CASSEQENTEAFF. DNA of the CDR3: TGTGCCAGCAGTGAACAGGAGAACACTGAAGCTTTCTTT.

The rearrangement uses TRBV5-4 and TRBJ1-1; tentative D call: TRBD1 (6 bases). This CDR3 comprises 14 residues. The germline CDR1 and CDR2 sequences are SGHNT and YYREEE (reference sequence). Trimming removed 0 bases from V and 2 bases from J, with 8 bases in between. CDR3 loop: CASSLGQANTEAFF. The CDR3, as DNA: TGTGCCAGCAGCTTGGGACAGGCTAACACTGAAGCTTTCTTT.

This chain's CDR3 is CASSFSGGHSYEQYF. The CDR3 coding sequence is TGTGCCAGCAGCTTTAGCGGGGGTCACTCCTACGAGCAGTACTTC. The gene calls are TRBV3-1 (or the pseudogene TRBV3-2) and TRBJ2-7; 9 bases match TRBD2. In germline, CDR1 is LGHDT, CDR2 YNNKEL (reference sequence). J lost 0 bases, V lost 5 bases, and 5 bases had no gene match. CDR3 length: 15 residues.

This clone showed up just once. The chain joins TRBV2 to TRBJ1-5; 9 bases match TRBD1. CDR1 is SNHLY, CDR2 FYNNEI, per germline. The CDR3 consists of 14 residues. The V gene end was trimmed by 6 bases and the J gene end by 2 bases; junction bases not matched to a gene: 2. DNA of the CDR3: TGTGCCAGCAGGTGGACAGGGGGCAATCAGCCCCAGCATTTT. It is translated as CASRWTGGNQPQHF. The entire variable domain, with the rest obtained from reference TRBV2 and TRBJ1-5, is as follows: EPEVTQTPSHQVTQMGQEVILRCVPISNHLYFYWYRQILGQKVEFLVSFYNNEISEKSEIFDDQFSVERPDGSNFTLKIRSTKLEDSAMYFCASRWTGGNQPQHFGDGTRLSIL.

The rearrangement links TRBV12-1 to TRBJ1-2; the D segment call TRBD1 is taken from the table without a DNA check. TRBV12-1 is a pseudogene. This CDR3 region has 14 residues. The DNA for the CDR3 is TGTGCCAGCAACGATTCGGTACAGTTCTATGGCTACACCTTC. The encoded protein is CASNDSVQFYGYTF.

This chain connects TRBV28 to TRBJ2-7, with D perhaps matching TRBD2 (6 bases). The CDR3 extends over 15 amino acids. V was pared by 3 bases and J by 5 bases, with 17 bases between. CDR1 and CDR2 (germline): MDHEN, SYDVKM. CDR3 region: CASSFWDGGADEQYF. The CDR3 nucleotides read TGTGCCAGCAGTTTCTGGGACGGAGGGGCGGACGAGCAGTACTTC.

This chain connects TRBV11-2 to TRBJ1-3; D gene ambiguous. V was clipped by 2 bases and J by 4 bases, with 12 bases between them. This CDR3 has 15 amino acids. CDR1 is SGHAT and CDR2 is FQNNGV in the germline V gene. CDR3: CASSLLAVGGNTIYF. For the CDR3, the DNA is TGTGCCAGCAGCTTATTAGCAGTAGGAGGAAACACCATATATTTT.

This clone was seen a handful of times. The chain employs TRBV7-9 and TRBJ1-4; no clear D. Germline V gene lookup returns CDR1 SEHNR and CDR2 FQNEAQ (reference sequence). The CDR3 sequence is 14 residues long. The V and J ends lost 3 bases and 0 bases respectively, with 5 bases between them. CDR3 DNA sequence: TGTGCCAGCAGCTTTACATCAACTAATGAAAAACTGTTTTTT. As protein: CASSFTSTNEKLFF.

The chain links TRBV7-9 to TRBJ2-2; D not resolved. V gave up 1 base and J gave up 3 bases, with 9 bases separating them. This CDR3 has 15 amino acids. Per germline, CDR1 SEHNR and CDR2 FQNEAQ (reference sequence). CDR3: CASSLVHPDTGELFF. The CDR3 nucleotides are TGTGCCAGCAGCTTAGTCCACCCAGACACCGGGGAGCTGTTTTTT.

Points on this clone: At one boundary the junction diverges from the germline segment, which might be a read error. The V and J genes are TRBV15 and TRBJ2-1; D is perhaps TRBD2 (6 bases). The CDR3 sequence is 18 residues long. Germline-derived CDR1 and CDR2 are LNHNV and YYDKDF (reference sequence). CDR3 sequence (DNA): TGTACCACCAGCAGCCTCTCACCCGGGGGTCTTCACTACAATGAGCAGTTCTTC. Its translation: CTTSSLSPGGLHYNEQFF.